The next 19 T cell receptor beta chains were all read from a single sample in a study of OX40 agonist ivuxolimab in advanced cancers. Sequencing was performed with immunoSEQ multiplex PCR; in TCRdb, only in-frame clones are kept and a portion is missing. The repertoire holds around 26,000 clones, 80% to 85% seen once, with around 32% in the top ten. Source: CD4+ or CD8+ T cells sorted from blood, taken in a trial of the OX40 agonist ivuxolimab. The receptor source for this set is an adult with an advanced solid tumor such as melanoma, head and neck, liver or kidney cancer.

The V gene is TRBV7-9, the J gene TRBJ2-2, with D unclear. CDR1 and CDR2 from the germline V gene are SEHNR and FQNEAQ (reference sequence). V lost 0 bases, J lost 7 bases, and 6 bases lay in between. The CDR3 has 13 residues. CDR3 DNA sequence: TGTGCCAGCAGCTTAGCGTTGGTCGGGGAGCTGTTTTTT. Protein: CASSLALVGELFF.

A word on this clone: One junction end does not reproduce the germline sequence, and a read error may be involved. The chain combines TRBV7-7 with TRBJ2-2; weak D call: TRBD2 (6 bases). Germline V gene sequence: CDR1 SSHAT, CDR2 FNYEAQ (reference sequence). This CDR3 has 17 amino acids. CDR3: CASSLAPAGRKTGELFF. The CDR3 coding sequence is TGTGCTAGCAGCTTAGCCCCTGCGGGGCGCAAGACCGGGGAGCTGTTTTTT. The whole variable domain, remainder taken from reference TRBV7-7 and TRBJ2-2, is GAGVSQSPRYKVTKRGQDVTLRCDPISSHATLYWYQQALGQGPEFLTYFNYEAQPDKSGLPSDRFSAERPEGSISTLTIQRTEQRDSAMYRCASSLAPAGRKTGELFFGEGSRLTVL.

The rearrangement joins TRBV5-3 to TRBJ2-2; D may match TRBD1 or TRBD2 (5 bases each). TRBV5-3 is classed as an ORF, of uncertain function. The length of the CDR3 is 18 residues. V shed 4 bases and J shed 5 bases, with 24 bases lying between them. The CDR3 nucleotides are TGTGCCAGAAGCAATACCAACCGGGACCCCCGGCTAACCGGGGAGCTGTTTTTT. Protein sequence: CARSNTNRDPRLTGELFF.

V gene TRBV10-3 combines with J gene TRBJ2-3; D might be TRBD1 or TRBD2, each matching 5 bases. This CDR3 spans 14 amino acids. Per germline, CDR1 ENHRY and CDR2 SYGVKD. V lost 11 bases to trimming and J lost 3 bases, with 18 bases between them. The CDR3 is CAPGSVGATDTQYF. The CDR3 DNA is TGTGCCCCAGGCTCAGTCGGGGCGACAGATACGCAGTATTTT.

In DNA form, the CDR3 reads TGTGCCAGCAGTCCTAATCAGGGGCCGTCCTACGAGCAGTACTTC. Its protein product is CASSPNQGPSYEQYF. The chain carries TRBV28 and TRBJ2-7, with a possible D match to TRBD1 (6 bases). The V end was cut by 5 bases, the J end by 1 base, with 15 bases between. Germline CDR1 and CDR2: MDHEN and SYDVKM. The CDR3 runs 15 residues.

This chain joins TRBV28 and TRBJ1-5; TRBD1 matches at 7 bases. CDR1 and CDR2 (germline): MDHEN, SYDVKM. The CDR3 has 14 amino acids. J gave up 11 bases and V 3 bases, and 10 bases lay outside the gene matches. CDR3 DNA: TGTGCCAGCAGTTTTAGGGGGCAGTTTACGGCCCAGCATTTT. Its translation is CASSFRGQFTAQHF.

V and J are TRBV2 and TRBJ1-2; 7 positions agree with TRBD1. Trimming cost V 5 bases and J 3 bases; bases outside gene matches: 6. Germline assignment: CDR1 SNHLY and CDR2 FYNNEI. The CDR3 extends over 14 amino acids. DNA for the CDR3: TGTGCCAGCAGTAAGAGGGGGACAGACTATGGCTACACCTTC. It encodes CASSKRGTDYGYTF.

V and J are TRBV6-5 and TRBJ1-1; D is uncertain. The CDR3 is 14 amino acids. Germline assignment: CDR1 MNHEY and CDR2 SVGAGI. Trimming removed 2 bases at V and 5 bases at J, with 12 bases between. The CDR3 DNA reads as TGTGCCAGCAGTTACCTGGGATTGGGGACTGAAGCTTTCTTT. This translates into CASSYLGLGTEAFF.

V is TRBV28 and J is TRBJ2-7; maybe TRBD1 (6 bases). CDR1 and CDR2 from the germline V gene are MDHEN and SYDVKM. Deletions cut 6 bases from V and 2 bases from J, with 20 bases between. There are 16 residues in the CDR3. The CDR3 sequence is CASSHLGAGATYEQYF. CDR3 nucleotides: TGTGCCAGCAGCCACCTGGGGGCAGGGGCAACCTACGAGCAGTACTTC.

The chain links TRBV27 to TRBJ1-4; 7 bases fit TRBD1. Trimming at V came to 2 bases and at J to 5 bases, leaving 2 bases not matched to a gene. CDR3 length equals 14 residues. CDR1 MNHEY and CDR2 SMNVEV come from the germline V gene (reference sequence). CDR3 DNA: TGTGCCAGCAGTTTACAGACAGGGAATGAAAAACTGTTTTTT. Its translation: CASSLQTGNEKLFF.

Details on this clone: A much more abundant neighbour one base away suggests this may be a read error. This CDR3 is also generated by other DNA sequences in the sample. The chain is built from TRBV7-9 and TRBJ2-1; the match to TRBD1 covers 7 bases. This CDR3 contains 17 residues. Germline CDR1 reads SEHNR; CDR2 reads FQNEAQ (reference sequence). The CDR3 DNA follows: TGTGCCAGCAGCTTAGATGGACCCAGGGGGTTGTACAATGAGCAATTCTTC. It translates to CASSLDGPRGLYNEQFF.

This rearrangement joins TRBV7-2 to TRBJ2-7; TRBD2 matches 11 bases. The CDR3 consists of 15 residues. Germline CDR1 reads SGHTA; CDR2 reads FQGNSA. The junction had 3 bases not matched to a gene; V was cut back by 1 base and J by 4 bases. Written as DNA, the CDR3 is TGTGCCAGCAGCTTAGTGCGGACTAGCGGGTACGAGCAGTACTTC. This translates into CASSLVRTSGYEQYF.

The chain's CDR3 is CASRAPGQLHREAFF. CDR3 DNA sequence: TGTGCCAGCAGGGCCCCGGGACAGCTGCACAGAGAAGCTTTCTTT. The gene calls are TRBV5-6 and TRBJ1-1; 7 bases are a match to TRBD1. V was clipped by 5 bases and J by 8 bases; unmatched bases: 15. The CDR3 spans 15 residues. CDR1 SGHDT and CDR2 YYEEEE come from the germline V gene.

This clone appeared a few times. This chain links TRBV7-9 with TRBJ1-2; D ambiguous. This CDR3 has 12 amino acids. Germline lookup yields CDR1 SEHNR and CDR2 FQNEAQ (reference sequence). V was pared by 4 bases and J by 12 bases, with 15 bases between. The CDR3 spells CASSSQPGWDTF. The DNA of the CDR3 is TGTGCCAGCAGCTCCCAACCAGGTTGGGACACCTTC.

The chain is built from TRBV29-1 and TRBJ2-2, with D perhaps given as TRBD1 or TRBD2 (5 bases each). Germline values: CDR1 SQVTM, CDR2 ANQGSEA. V lost 2 bases to trimming and J lost 0 bases, with 7 bases between them. This CDR3 has 14 amino acids. This CDR3 reads CSVELGANTGELFF. In nucleotides, the CDR3 is TGCAGCGTTGAACTGGGGGCGAACACCGGGGAGCTGTTTTTT.

This chain connects TRBV27 to TRBJ2-2; 9 positions match TRBD2. V lost 5 bases, J lost 4 bases, and 11 bases stayed unmatched. Per the germline V gene, CDR1 is MNHEY and CDR2 is SMNVEV (reference sequence). The CDR3 extends over 17 amino acids. The CDR3: CASSPDLAGAFTGELFF. Here the CDR3 DNA reads TGTGCCAGCAGTCCGGATTTAGCGGGAGCGTTCACCGGGGAGCTGTTTTTT.

This chain uses TRBV19 with TRBJ2-7; possible D gene TRBD1, 6 bases. This CDR3 contains 14 residues. Germline V lookup: CDR1 LNHDA, CDR2 SQIVND (reference sequence). The V end lost 5 bases, the J end lost 0 bases, and 11 bases lay between the germline ends. The CDR3 region is CASSLTGISYEQYF. The CDR3 nucleotides read TGTGCCAGTAGTCTCACAGGGATCTCCTACGAGCAGTACTTC.

This clone was recorded once. The chain links TRBV13 to TRBJ1-4; D remains unclear. The V gene lost 5 bases and the J gene lost 5 bases, with 12 bases spanning the gap. This CDR3 contains 14 residues. Germline V gene data show CDR1 as PRHDT and CDR2 as FYEKMQ (reference sequence). Written as DNA, the CDR3 is TGTGCCAGCAGCACACCGGCCTCGAATGAAAAACTGTTTTTT. Translation: CASSTPASNEKLFF.

This rearrangement joins TRBV9 to TRBJ2-7; D possibly matches TRBD1 or TRBD2 (5 bases each). V gave up 0 bases and J gave up 0 bases, with 10 bases separating them. CDR3 length: 15 residues. Germline CDR1 reads SGDLS; CDR2 reads YYNGEE. The CDR3 is CASSVEAGSSYEQYF. CDR3 bases: TGTGCCAGCAGCGTAGAAGCAGGGAGCTCCTACGAGCAGTACTTC. The complete variable domain, with remaining parts taken from reference TRBV9 and TRBJ2-7, reads DSGVTQTPKHLITATGQRVTLRCSPRSGDLSVYWYQQSLDQGLQFLIQYYNGEERAKGNILERFSAQQFPDLHSELNLSSLELGDSALYFCASSVEAGSSYEQYFGPGTRLTVT.